The 13 T cell receptor beta chains reported below all come from one sample, sequenced in a study of blood T cell repertoires in COVID-19. TCRdb keeps only in-frame clones here, not all; method: immunoSEQ multiplex PCR. The sample shows 130,000 to 150,000 clones, roughly 76% of them seen only once. Material: peripheral blood. These receptor sequences come from a human donor with acute or convalescent COVID-19. The donor label of this sample is uncertain.

The rearrangement uses TRBV5-6 and TRBJ2-7; 8 bases agree with TRBD1. V dropped 5 bases and J dropped 0; count of bases not matched to a gene: 4. The CDR3 spans 14 residues. The germline V gene has CDR1 SGHDT and CDR2 YYEEEE. CDR3 sequence (DNA): TGTGCCAGCAGGGGGGGACAGGCCTCCTACGAGCAGTACGTC. It is translated as CASRGGQASYEQYV.

This rearrangement joins TRBV5-1 to TRBJ1-2; D is perhaps TRBD1 (5 bases). The CDR3 has 16 amino acids. V was clipped by 0 bases and J by 5 bases, with 17 bases between them. Germline CDR1 is SGHRS and CDR2 is YFSETQ. CDR3 sequence (DNA): TGCGCCAGCAGCTTGGGATCCCAGGGATATACGTATGGCTACACCTTC. Translation: CASSLGSQGYTYGYTF.

The gene calls are TRBV27 and TRBJ2-5, with D perhaps TRBD1 (6 bases). Trimming left V 6 bases short and J 2 bases short, with 13 bases between. Looked up from germline, CDR1 is MNHEY and CDR2 is SMNVEV (reference sequence). The CDR3 is 14 amino acids. The CDR3 loop reads CASRPWGQQETQYF. CDR3 nucleotide sequence: TGTGCCAGCAGGCCCTGGGGGCAGCAAGAGACCCAGTACTTC.

J is TRBJ2-3 and V is TRBV9; tentatively, D is TRBD2 (7 bases). Germline assignment: CDR1 SGDLS and CDR2 YYNGEE. The CDR3 sequence is 15 residues long. Between the trimmed V and J ends, which lost 6 bases and 2 bases, there was a span of 16 bases. CDR3 in DNA: TGTGCCAGCACCGGCAAGGGGGGGCCCACAGATACGCAGTATTTT. It yields the protein CASTGKGGPTDTQYF.

The rearrangement uses TRBV5-6 and TRBJ2-6, with TRBD1 matching over 7 bases. Per the germline V gene, CDR1 is SGHDT and CDR2 is YYEEEE. The length of the CDR3 is 15 residues. The V and J ends lost 4 bases and 5 bases, in that order; junction bases with no gene match: 6. CDR3 residues: CASSGQVTWANVLTF. The DNA of the CDR3 is TGTGCCAGCAGCGGACAGGTTACCTGGGCCAACGTCCTGACTTTC. The full variable domain, with the rest looked up from reference TRBV5-6 and TRBJ2-6, is DAGVTQSPTHLIKTRGQQVTLRCSPKSGHDTVSWYQQALGQGPQFIFQYYEEEERQRGNFPDRFSGHQFPNYSSELNVNALLLGDSALYLCASSGQVTWANVLTFGAGSRLTVL.

This clone was detected a few times. The rearrangement joins TRBV12-3 or TRBV12-4 to TRBJ2-1; no clear D gene. There are 13 residues in the CDR3. V was trimmed by 5 bases and J by 4 bases, leaving 9 bases between them. CDR3 sequence (DNA): TGTGCCAGCAGTCCCACACCTTACAATGAGCAGTTCTTC. It codes for CASSPTPYNEQFF.

The V call is TRBV6-6, the J call TRBJ1-5; 7 nucleotides line up with TRBD1. V shed 3 bases and J 6 bases; nucleotides not matched to a gene: 5. The CDR3 length is 14 residues. Germline V gene data show CDR1 as MNHNY and CDR2 as SVGAGI (reference sequence). The CDR3 loop is CASSYNQGGQPQHF. The CDR3 region has the DNA TGTGCCAGCAGTTATAACCAGGGGGGTCAGCCCCAGCATTTT.

The chain couples TRBV7-9 to TRBJ2-3, with a possible D match to TRBD1 (6 bases). V shed 9 bases and J shed 0 bases, with 16 bases lying between them. This CDR3 region has 15 residues. CDR1 and CDR2 from the germline V gene are SEHNR and FQNEAQ (reference sequence). The CDR3 nucleotides are TGTGCCAGTCTAGAGGGGGTTACTAGCACAGATACGCAGTATTTT. Protein sequence: CASLEGVTSTDTQYF.

This clone was seen just once. The chain recombines TRBV7-8 with TRBJ2-5, with 11 bases identical to TRBD1. The germline CDR1 and CDR2 sequences are SGHVS and FQNEAQ. The CDR3 extends over 14 amino acids. With V trimmed by 5 bases and J by 5 bases, 4 bases remained unmatched. The CDR3 region is CASSGQGAGETQYF. The CDR3 DNA is TGTGCCAGCAGCGGACAGGGGGCTGGGGAGACCCAGTACTTC.

A note on this clone: Other DNA sequences of this sample code for an identical CDR3. The V gene is TRBV5-1, the J gene TRBJ1-2; no clear D gene. The V gene lost 4 bases and the J gene lost 4 bases, with 8 bases spanning the gap. This CDR3 is built from 12 residues. Germline V lookup: CDR1 SGHRS, CDR2 YFSETQ. CDR3 region: CASSPDTYGYTF. The DNA for the CDR3 is TGCGCCAGCAGCCCTGACACCTATGGCTACACCTTC.

The rearrangement joins TRBV2 to TRBJ1-2; 7 nucleotides align to TRBD1. Germline V gene data show CDR1 as SNHLY and CDR2 as FYNNEI. The CDR3 covers 16 residues. The junction had 8 bases not matched to a gene; V was cut back by 4 bases and J by 0 bases. The CDR3 spells CASSAGQSLPNYGYTF. The CDR3 bases are TGTGCCAGCAGTGCGGGACAGAGCCTTCCTAACTATGGCTACACCTTC.

This CDR3 reads CASSQPGGHSPLHF. The CDR3, as DNA: TGTGCCAGCAGCCAACCCGGGGGACATTCACCCCTCCACTTT. The chain is built from TRBV4-2 and TRBJ1-6, with a weak D call TRBD1 (5 bases). V was shortened by 2 bases and J by 8 bases, with 10 bases between the two germline ends. Germline V gene lookup returns CDR1 LGHNA and CDR2 YNFKEQ. This CDR3 has 14 residues.

The chain couples TRBV2 to TRBJ1-1; D is possibly TRBD1 (6 bases). Germline V gene data show CDR1 as SNHLY and CDR2 as FYNNEI. The CDR3 extends over 13 amino acids. The germline V and J ends were trimmed by 5 bases and 1 base, with 8 bases remaining between them. The CDR3, as DNA: TGTGCCAGCAGTACAGGGAAGAACACTGAAGCTTTCTTT. As protein: CASSTGKNTEAFF. Looking up the rest from reference TRBV2 and TRBJ1-1 gives the full variable domain: EPEVTQTPSHQVTQMGQEVILRCVPISNHLYFYWYRQILGQKVEFLVSFYNNEISEKSEIFDDQFSVERPDGSNFTLKIRSTKLEDSAMYFCASSTGKNTEAFFGQGTRLTVV.